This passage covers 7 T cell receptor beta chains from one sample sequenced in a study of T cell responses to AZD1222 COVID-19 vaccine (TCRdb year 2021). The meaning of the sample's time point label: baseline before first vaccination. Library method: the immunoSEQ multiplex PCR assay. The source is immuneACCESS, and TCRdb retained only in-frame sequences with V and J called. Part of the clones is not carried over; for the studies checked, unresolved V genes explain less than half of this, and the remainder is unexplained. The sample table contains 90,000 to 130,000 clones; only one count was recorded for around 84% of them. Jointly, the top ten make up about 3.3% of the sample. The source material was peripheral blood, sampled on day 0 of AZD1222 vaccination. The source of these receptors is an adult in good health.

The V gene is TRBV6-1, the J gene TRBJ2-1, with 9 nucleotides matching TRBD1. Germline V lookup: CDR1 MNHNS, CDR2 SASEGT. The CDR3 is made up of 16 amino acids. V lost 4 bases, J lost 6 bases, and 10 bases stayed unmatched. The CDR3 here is CASSAKTGGVGNEQFF. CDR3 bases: TGTGCCAGCAGTGCCAAGACAGGGGGAGTGGGCAATGAGCAGTTCTTC.

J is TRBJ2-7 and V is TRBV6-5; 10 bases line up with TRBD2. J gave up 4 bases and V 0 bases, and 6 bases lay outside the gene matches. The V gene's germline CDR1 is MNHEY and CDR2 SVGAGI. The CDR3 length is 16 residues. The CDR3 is CASSYSRTSGNYEQYF. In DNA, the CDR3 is TGTGCCAGCAGTTACTCTAGGACTAGCGGAAATTACGAGCAGTACTTC.

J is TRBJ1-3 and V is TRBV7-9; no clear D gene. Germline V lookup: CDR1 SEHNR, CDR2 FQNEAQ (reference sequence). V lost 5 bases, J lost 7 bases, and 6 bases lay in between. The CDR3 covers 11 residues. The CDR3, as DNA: TGTGCCAGCAGCCGCCGGAACACCATATATTTT. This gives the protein CASSRRNTIYF.

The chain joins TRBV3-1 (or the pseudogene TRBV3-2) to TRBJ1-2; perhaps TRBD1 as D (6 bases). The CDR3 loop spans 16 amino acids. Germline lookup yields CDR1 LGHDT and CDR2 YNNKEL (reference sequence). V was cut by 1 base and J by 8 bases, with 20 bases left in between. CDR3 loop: CASSQGGGARPPGYTF. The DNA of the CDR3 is TGTGCCAGCAGCCAAGGAGGGGGGGCAAGGCCCCCAGGCTACACCTTC.

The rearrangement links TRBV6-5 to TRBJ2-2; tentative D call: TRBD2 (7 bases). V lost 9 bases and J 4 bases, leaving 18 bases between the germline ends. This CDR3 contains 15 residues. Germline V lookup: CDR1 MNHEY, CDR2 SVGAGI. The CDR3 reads CASNLGGPGTGELFF. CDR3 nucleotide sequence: TGTGCCAGTAATCTGGGGGGGCCGGGCACCGGGGAGCTGTTTTTT.

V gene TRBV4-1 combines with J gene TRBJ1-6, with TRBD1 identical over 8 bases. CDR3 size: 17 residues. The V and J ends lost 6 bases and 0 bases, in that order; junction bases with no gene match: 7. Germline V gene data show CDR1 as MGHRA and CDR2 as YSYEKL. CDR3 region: CASRLGQGGSYNSPLHF. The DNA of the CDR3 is TGCGCCAGCAGACTCGGACAGGGCGGCTCCTATAATTCACCCCTCCACTTT.

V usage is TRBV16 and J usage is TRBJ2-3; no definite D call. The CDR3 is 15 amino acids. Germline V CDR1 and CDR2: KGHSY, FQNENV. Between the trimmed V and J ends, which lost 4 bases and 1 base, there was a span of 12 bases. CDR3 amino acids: CASSPAGRGTDTQYF. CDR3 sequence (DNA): TGTGCCAGCAGCCCCGCAGGCCGTGGCACAGATACGCAGTATTTT.